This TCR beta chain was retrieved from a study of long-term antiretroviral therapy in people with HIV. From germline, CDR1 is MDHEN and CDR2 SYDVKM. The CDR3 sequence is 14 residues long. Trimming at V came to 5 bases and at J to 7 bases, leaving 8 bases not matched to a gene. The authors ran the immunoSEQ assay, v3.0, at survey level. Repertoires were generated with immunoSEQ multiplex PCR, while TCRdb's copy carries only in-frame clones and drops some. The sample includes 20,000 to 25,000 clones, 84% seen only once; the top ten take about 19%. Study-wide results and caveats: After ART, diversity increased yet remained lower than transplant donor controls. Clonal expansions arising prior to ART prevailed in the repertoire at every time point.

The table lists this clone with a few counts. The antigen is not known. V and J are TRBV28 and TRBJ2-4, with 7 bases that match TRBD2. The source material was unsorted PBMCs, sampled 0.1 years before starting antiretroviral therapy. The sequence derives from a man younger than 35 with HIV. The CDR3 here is CASSPPAGRNIQYF. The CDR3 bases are TGTGCCAGCAGTCCCCCAGCGGGAAGGAACATTCAGTACTTC.